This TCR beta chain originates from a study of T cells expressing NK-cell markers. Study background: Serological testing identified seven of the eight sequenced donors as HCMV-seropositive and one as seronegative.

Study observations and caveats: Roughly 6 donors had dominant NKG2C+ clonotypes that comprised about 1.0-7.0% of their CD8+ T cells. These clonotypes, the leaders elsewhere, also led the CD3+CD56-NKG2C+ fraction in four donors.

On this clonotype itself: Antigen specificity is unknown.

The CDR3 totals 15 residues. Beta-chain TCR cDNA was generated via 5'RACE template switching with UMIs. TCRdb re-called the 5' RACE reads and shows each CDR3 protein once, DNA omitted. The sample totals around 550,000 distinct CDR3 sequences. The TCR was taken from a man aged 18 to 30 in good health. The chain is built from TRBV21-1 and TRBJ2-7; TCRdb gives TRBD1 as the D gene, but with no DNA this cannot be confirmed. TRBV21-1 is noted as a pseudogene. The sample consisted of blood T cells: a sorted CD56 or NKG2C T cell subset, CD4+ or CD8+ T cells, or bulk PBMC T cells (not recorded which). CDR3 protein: CASSPHWDSRYEQYF.